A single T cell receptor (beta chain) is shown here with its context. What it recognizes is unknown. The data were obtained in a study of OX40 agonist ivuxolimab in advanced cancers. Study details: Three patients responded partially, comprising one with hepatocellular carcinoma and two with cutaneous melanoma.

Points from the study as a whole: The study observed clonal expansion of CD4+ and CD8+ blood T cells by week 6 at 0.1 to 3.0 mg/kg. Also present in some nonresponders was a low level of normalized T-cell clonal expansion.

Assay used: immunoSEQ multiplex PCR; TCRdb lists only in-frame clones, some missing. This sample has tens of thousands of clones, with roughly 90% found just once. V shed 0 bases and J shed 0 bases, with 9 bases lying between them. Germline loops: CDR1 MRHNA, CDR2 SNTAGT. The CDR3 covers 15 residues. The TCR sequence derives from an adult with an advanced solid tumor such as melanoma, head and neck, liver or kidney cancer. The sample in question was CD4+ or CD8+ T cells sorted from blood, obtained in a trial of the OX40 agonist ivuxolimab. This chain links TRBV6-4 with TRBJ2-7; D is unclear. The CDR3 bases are TGTGCCAGCAGTGACTCGCCTCGGCCCTCCTACGAGCAGTACTTC. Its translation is CASSDSPRPSYEQYF.